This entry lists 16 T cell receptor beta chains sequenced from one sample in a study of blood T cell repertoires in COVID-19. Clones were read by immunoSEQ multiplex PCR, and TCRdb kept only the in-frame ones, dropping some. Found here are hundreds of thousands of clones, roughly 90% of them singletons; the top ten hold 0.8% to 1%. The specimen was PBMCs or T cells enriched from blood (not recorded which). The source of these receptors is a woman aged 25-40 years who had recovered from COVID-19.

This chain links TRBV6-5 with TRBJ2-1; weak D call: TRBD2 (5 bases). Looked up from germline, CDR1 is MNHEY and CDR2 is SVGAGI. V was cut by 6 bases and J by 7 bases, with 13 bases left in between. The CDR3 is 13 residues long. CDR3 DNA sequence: TGTGCCAGCAGACAACTCACGGGGAATGAGCAGTTCTTC. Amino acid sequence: CASRQLTGNEQFF.

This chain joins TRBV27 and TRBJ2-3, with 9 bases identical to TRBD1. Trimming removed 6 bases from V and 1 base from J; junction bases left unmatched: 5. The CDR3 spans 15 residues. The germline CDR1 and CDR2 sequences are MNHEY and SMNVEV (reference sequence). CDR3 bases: TGTGCCAGCAGCTCCCGGGACAGGGGCACAGATACGCAGTATTTT. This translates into CASSSRDRGTDTQYF.

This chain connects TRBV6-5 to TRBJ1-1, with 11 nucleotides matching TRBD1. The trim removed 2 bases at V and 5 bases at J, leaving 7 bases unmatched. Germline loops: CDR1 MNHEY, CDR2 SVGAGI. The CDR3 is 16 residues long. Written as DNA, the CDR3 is TGTGCCAGCAGTTACCAAGGACAGGGGGCGAGAACTGAAGCTTTCTTT. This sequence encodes CASSYQGQGARTEAFF.

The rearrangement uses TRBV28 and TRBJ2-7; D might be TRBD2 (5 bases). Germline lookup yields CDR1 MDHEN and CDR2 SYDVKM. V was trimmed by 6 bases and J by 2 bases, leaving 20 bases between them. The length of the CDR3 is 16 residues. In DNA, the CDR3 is TGTGCCAGCAGCCCAAATAGATACAGCGGAACCTACGAGCAGTACTTC. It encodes CASSPNRYSGTYEQYF.

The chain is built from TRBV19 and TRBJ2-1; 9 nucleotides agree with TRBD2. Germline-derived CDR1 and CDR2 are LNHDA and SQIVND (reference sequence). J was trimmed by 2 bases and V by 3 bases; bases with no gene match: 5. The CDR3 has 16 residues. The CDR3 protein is CASSMGGRAPYNEQFF. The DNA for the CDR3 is TGTGCCAGTAGTATGGGCGGGAGGGCCCCCTACAATGAGCAGTTCTTC.

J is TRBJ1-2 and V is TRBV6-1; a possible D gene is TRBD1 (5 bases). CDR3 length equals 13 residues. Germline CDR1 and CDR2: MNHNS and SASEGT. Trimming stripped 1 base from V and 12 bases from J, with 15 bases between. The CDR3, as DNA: TGTGCCAGCAGTGAAGGGTTACTAACAGGAGACACCTTC. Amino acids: CASSEGLLTGDTF.

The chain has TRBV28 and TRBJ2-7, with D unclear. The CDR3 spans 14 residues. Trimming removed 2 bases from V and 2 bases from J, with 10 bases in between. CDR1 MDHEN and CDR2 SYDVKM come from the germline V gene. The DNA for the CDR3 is TGTGCCAGCAGTTTAGTTGACTCCCCCTACGAGCAGTACTTC. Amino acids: CASSLVDSPYEQYF.

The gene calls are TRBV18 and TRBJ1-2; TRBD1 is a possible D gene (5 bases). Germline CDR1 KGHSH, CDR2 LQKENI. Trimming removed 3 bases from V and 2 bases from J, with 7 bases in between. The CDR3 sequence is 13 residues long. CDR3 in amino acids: CASSPTVNYGYTF. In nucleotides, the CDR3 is TGTGCCAGCTCACCGACAGTCAACTATGGCTACACCTTC. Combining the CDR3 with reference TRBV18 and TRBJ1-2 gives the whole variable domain NAGVMQNPRHLVRRRGQEARLRCSPMKGHSHVYWYRQLPEEGLKFMVYLQKENIIDESGMPKERFSAEFPKEGPSILRIQQVVRGDSAAYFCASSPTVNYGYTFGSGTRLTVV.

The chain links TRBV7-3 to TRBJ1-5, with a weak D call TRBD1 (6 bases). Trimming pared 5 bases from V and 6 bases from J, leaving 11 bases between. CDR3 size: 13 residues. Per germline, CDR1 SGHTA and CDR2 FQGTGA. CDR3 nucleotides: TGTGCCAGCAGCCCTGACAGGTCTCAGCCCCAGCATTTT. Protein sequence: CASSPDRSQPQHF.

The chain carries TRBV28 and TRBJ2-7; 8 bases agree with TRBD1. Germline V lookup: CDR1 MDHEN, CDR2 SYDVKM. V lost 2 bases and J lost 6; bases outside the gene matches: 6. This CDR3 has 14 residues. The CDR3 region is CASSLGQGSLEQYF. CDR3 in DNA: TGTGCCAGCAGTTTAGGACAGGGTTCGCTCGAGCAGTACTTC.

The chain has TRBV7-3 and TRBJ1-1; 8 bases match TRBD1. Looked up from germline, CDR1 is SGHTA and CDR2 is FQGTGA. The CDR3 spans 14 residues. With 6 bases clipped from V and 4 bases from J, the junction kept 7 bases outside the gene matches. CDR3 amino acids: CASSGQGGFTEAFF. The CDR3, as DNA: TGTGCCAGCAGTGGACAGGGAGGTTTCACTGAAGCTTTCTTT.

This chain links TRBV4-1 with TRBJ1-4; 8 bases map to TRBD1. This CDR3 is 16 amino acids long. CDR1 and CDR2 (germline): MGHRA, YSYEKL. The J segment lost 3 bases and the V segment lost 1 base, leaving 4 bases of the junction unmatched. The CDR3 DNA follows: TGCGCCAGCAGCCAAGTACAGGGGGGGTCTAATGAAAAACTGTTTTTT. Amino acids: CASSQVQGGSNEKLFF.

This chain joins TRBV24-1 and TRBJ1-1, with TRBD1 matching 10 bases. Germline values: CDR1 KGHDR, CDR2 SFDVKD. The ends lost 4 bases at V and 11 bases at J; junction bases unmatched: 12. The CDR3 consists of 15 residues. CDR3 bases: TGTGCCACCAGTGACCCTGGGGGGACAGGGGTGCCCGCTTTCTTT. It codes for CATSDPGGTGVPAFF.

CDR3 loop: CASSLAGPARRDSYEQYF. The DNA of the CDR3 is TGCGCCAGCAGCTTGGCCGGGCCCGCTAGACGGGACTCCTACGAGCAGTACTTC. The chain uses TRBV5-1 and TRBJ2-7; D may be TRBD2 (5 bases). With 0 bases removed from V and 0 bases from J, the gap between germline ends came to 19 bases. CDR1 and CDR2 (germline): SGHRS, YFSETQ. The length of the CDR3 is 18 residues.

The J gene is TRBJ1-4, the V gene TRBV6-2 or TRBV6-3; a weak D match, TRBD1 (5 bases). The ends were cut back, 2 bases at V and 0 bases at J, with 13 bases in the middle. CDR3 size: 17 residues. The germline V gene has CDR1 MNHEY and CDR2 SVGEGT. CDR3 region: CASSYGEWGATNEKLFF. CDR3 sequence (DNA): TGTGCCAGCAGTTACGGGGAGTGGGGGGCAACTAATGAAAAACTGTTTTTT.

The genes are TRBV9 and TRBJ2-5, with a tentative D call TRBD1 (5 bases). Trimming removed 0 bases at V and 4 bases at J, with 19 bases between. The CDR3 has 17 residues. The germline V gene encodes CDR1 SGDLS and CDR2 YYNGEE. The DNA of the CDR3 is TGTGCCAGCAGCGTAGAAGGGCTAGGAGTGGGGCGAGAGACCCAGTACTTC. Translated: CASSVEGLGVGRETQYF.